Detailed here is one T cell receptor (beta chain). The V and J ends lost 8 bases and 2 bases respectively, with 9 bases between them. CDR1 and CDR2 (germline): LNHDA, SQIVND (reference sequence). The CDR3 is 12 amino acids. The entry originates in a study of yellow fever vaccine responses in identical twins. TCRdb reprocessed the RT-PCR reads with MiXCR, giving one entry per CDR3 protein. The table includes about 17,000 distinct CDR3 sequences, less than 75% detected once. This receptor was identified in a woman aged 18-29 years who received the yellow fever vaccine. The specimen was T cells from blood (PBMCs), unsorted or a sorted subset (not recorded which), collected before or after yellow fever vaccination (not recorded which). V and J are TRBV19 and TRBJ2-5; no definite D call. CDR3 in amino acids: CASSSQQETQYF. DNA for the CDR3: TGTGCCAGTTCTTCACAGCAAGAGACCCAGTACTTC.